The 27 T cell receptor beta chains presented below share a single source sample, sequenced in a study of vaccination effects on CD4 cells after COVID-19. These receptors have no known antigen. The table came from immunoSEQ multiplex PCR; TCRdb's copy has only in-frame clones and leaves some out. The sample consists of tens of thousands of clones, 76% of them appearing once. On roughly day 9 of culture, CD4+ T cells were separated out. The infection with SARS-CoV-2 (confirmed by PCR) occurred in this person between March and December 2020. Two-dose vaccination with either BNT162b2 or mRNA-1273 was given to the participants. The sequencing used CD4+ T cells from PBMCs cultured without peptide, collected after COVID-19 vaccination. Source of these receptors: a human donor who had a prior SARS-CoV-2 infection.

This clone turned up a few times. The rearrangement links TRBV7-3 to TRBJ2-1; possible D gene TRBD1, 7 bases. Germline V gene data show CDR1 as SGHTA and CDR2 as FQGTGA. The length of the CDR3 is 13 residues. V was cut by 2 bases and J by 7 bases, with 9 bases left in between. The CDR3 loop reads CASSLAGQNEQFF. The CDR3 DNA follows: TGTGCCAGCAGCTTAGCGGGACAGAATGAGCAGTTCTTC.

This sequence joins TRBV18 and TRBJ1-3, with a tentative D call TRBD1 (6 bases). CDR1 KGHSH and CDR2 LQKENI come from the germline V gene. The CDR3 is 16 residues long. Trimming stripped 3 bases from V and 1 base from J, with 13 bases between. Here the CDR3 DNA reads TGTGCCAGCTCACCTGTCCAGGGGTTATCTGGAAACACCATATATTTT. Amino acids: CASSPVQGLSGNTIYF.

In DNA form, the CDR3 reads TGTGCCAGCAGCCCACAACTCCGCACCGGGGAGCTGTTTTTT. Translating it yields CASSPQLRTGELFF. V gene TRBV7-3 combines with J gene TRBJ2-2, with D uncertain. The germline gives CDR1 SGHTA, CDR2 FQGTGA. This CDR3 has 14 amino acids. V was shortened by 5 bases and J by 4 bases, with 11 bases between the two germline ends.

The chain carries TRBV4-1 and TRBJ2-7; a weak D match, TRBD1 (5 bases). The CDR3 loop spans 13 amino acids. Trimming stripped 3 bases from V and 5 bases from J, with 11 bases between. Per germline, CDR1 MGHRA and CDR2 YSYEKL. Here the CDR3 reads CASSQATRDEQYF. CDR3 in DNA: TGCGCCAGCAGCCAGGCTACCAGGGACGAGCAGTACTTC.

This clone was picked up a small number of times. This chain joins TRBV7-9 and TRBJ1-6; possible D gene TRBD1, 5 bases. Trimming shortened V by 1 base and J by 9 bases, and 13 bases separated the two germline ends. The CDR3 extends over 15 amino acids. Germline values: CDR1 SEHNR, CDR2 FQNEAQ (reference sequence). The CDR3 here is CASSLGSGLVSPLHF. For the CDR3, the DNA is TGTGCCAGCAGCTTAGGATCAGGGCTCGTTTCACCCCTCCACTTT.

This sequence joins TRBV19 and TRBJ1-5; D not resolved. Deletions cut 7 bases from V and 1 base from J, with 8 bases between. Germline V gives CDR1 LNHDA, CDR2 SQIVND (reference sequence). The CDR3 loop spans 13 amino acids. CDR3 loop: CASNLGSNQPQHF. CDR3 DNA: TGTGCCAGTAATCTGGGAAGCAATCAGCCCCAGCATTTT.

V usage is TRBV10-3 and J usage is TRBJ1-2; unclear D gene. Germline-derived CDR1 and CDR2 are ENHRY and SYGVKD. V was cut by 8 bases and J by 2 bases, with 9 bases left in between. This CDR3 is 12 amino acids long. CDR3 sequence (DNA): TGTGCCATCGGATCAGAAAACTATGGCTACACCTTC. Residues: CAIGSENYGYTF.

V gene TRBV4-1 combines with J gene TRBJ2-1; tentative D call: TRBD1 (6 bases). The CDR3 spans 16 residues. Germline V gene lookup returns CDR1 MGHRA and CDR2 YSYEKL. V was pared by 4 bases and J by 1 base, with 14 bases between. Here the CDR3 reads CASSRSQGVSYNEQFF. The CDR3 nucleotides read TGCGCCAGCAGCCGTTCACAGGGCGTATCCTACAATGAGCAGTTCTTC.

The chain joins TRBV7-9 to TRBJ2-5, with TRBD2 matching 8 bases. The V segment lost 5 bases and the J segment 4 bases; nucleotides outside the gene matches: 6. This CDR3 spans 14 amino acids. Germline V gene data show CDR1 as SEHNR and CDR2 as FQNEAQ (reference sequence). CDR3: CASSQPREGETQYF. In DNA, the CDR3 is TGTGCCAGCAGCCAGCCCCGGGAGGGAGAGACCCAGTACTTC.

The genes are TRBV4-3 and TRBJ2-3, with 10 nucleotides matching TRBD1. Germline CDR1 is LGHNA and CDR2 is YSLEER. J lost 2 bases, V lost 0 bases, and 8 bases had no gene match. This CDR3 is built from 18 residues. The CDR3 protein is CASSQDVFGTGATDTQYF. The CDR3 nucleotides are TGCGCCAGCAGCCAAGATGTGTTCGGGACAGGGGCCACAGATACGCAGTATTTT.

Only one count was recorded for this clone. The genes are TRBV24-1 and TRBJ2-1; the D gene is possibly TRBD1 (5 bases). This CDR3 has 13 amino acids. V lost 4 bases to trimming and J lost 7 bases, with 10 bases between them. Germline CDR1 KGHDR, CDR2 SFDVKD. CDR3 sequence reads: CATSDPDRNEQFF. The CDR3 bases are TGTGCCACCAGTGACCCCGACAGAAATGAGCAGTTCTTC.

The chain carries TRBV30 and TRBJ2-6, with unresolved D. CDR3 length: 12 amino acids. The germline gives CDR1 GTSNPN, CDR2 SVGIG (reference sequence). Written as DNA, the CDR3 is TGTGCTGGTGGTACTGGGGCCAACGTCCTGACTTTC. Protein: CAGGTGANVLTF.

This clone was recorded only once. The chain recombines TRBV18 with TRBJ1-1; D gene unclear. CDR3 length: 17 amino acids. The germline gives CDR1 KGHSH, CDR2 LQKENI. Trimming stripped 1 base from V and 3 bases from J, with 18 bases between. The CDR3 DNA sequence: TGTGCCAGCTCACCACGGCGCGGAGGAGATAGGGACACTGAAGCTTTCTTT. Its translation: CASSPRRGGDRDTEAFF.

The rearrangement links TRBV28 to TRBJ2-7, with no clear D. Trimming removed 1 base at V and 6 bases at J, with 13 bases between. The CDR3 consists of 14 residues. The V gene's germline CDR1 is MDHEN and CDR2 SYDVKM. The CDR3 nucleotides read TGTGCCAGCAGTTTATTCGGTGGTCGGGCCGAGCAGTACTTC. Amino acids: CASSLFGGRAEQYF. The complete variable domain, with remaining parts taken from reference TRBV28 and TRBJ2-7, reads DVKVTQSSRYLVKRTGEKVFLECVQDMDHENMFWYRQDPGLGLRLIYFSYDVKMKEKGDIPEGYSVSREKKERFSLILESASTNQTSMYLCASSLFGGRAEQYFGPGTRLTVT.

With respect to this clone: This CDR3 fails to terminate in the conserved phenylalanine or tryptophan, so it likely reflects a read error. The limits of the CDR3 on the DNA are not certain, so only TCRdb's listed CDR3 is given. The rearrangement links TRBV11-3 to TRBJ2-7; TRBD2 is the table's D call, not checked against the DNA. Looked up from germline, CDR1 is SGHNT and CDR2 is YENEEA. Ends included, the CDR3 has 9 residues. CDR3: CASSLDAHS.

The rearrangement joins TRBV13 to TRBJ2-1, with 9 positions matching TRBD2. The CDR3 spans 16 residues. The germline gives CDR1 PRHDT, CDR2 FYEKMQ (reference sequence). V gave up 3 bases and J gave up 6 bases; unmatched junction bases: 9. The CDR3 DNA sequence: TGTGCCAGCAGCTTGCTAAGTCGAGCGGGAGGCAATGAGCAGTTCTTC. Translated, it gives CASSLLSRAGGNEQFF.

The chain couples TRBV20-1 to TRBJ2-1; 7 nucleotides agree with TRBD2. This CDR3 contains 14 residues. Trimming at V came to 3 bases and at J to 10 bases, leaving 12 bases not matched to a gene. CDR1 is DFQATT and CDR2 is SNEGSKA in the germline V gene (reference sequence). The CDR3 loop is CSASLAGVVGEQFF. In nucleotides, the CDR3 is TGCAGTGCTAGTCTCGCGGGAGTGGTCGGGGAGCAGTTCTTC.

This clone came up once. The chain uses TRBV6-5 and TRBJ1-1; the D is unclear. Germline CDR1 is MNHEY and CDR2 is SVGAGI. The CDR3 runs 14 residues. Trimming pared 5 bases from V and 2 bases from J, leaving 12 bases between. The CDR3 here is CASSRAGVNTEAFF. The CDR3 DNA is TGTGCCAGCAGTCGCGCCGGCGTCAACACTGAAGCTTTCTTT.

The table lists this clone with a count of one. The chain carries TRBV5-1 and TRBJ2-7; 10 nucleotides line up with TRBD1. Trimming took 4 bases from V and 1 from J; bases not matched to a gene: 8. The V gene's germline CDR1 is SGHRS and CDR2 YFSETQ. The CDR3 consists of 16 residues. As DNA, the CDR3 is TGCGCCAGCAGCGCCTACCCGGGACAGGGGTCCTACGAGCAGTACTTC. Translation gives CASSAYPGQGSYEQYF.

V and J are TRBV5-1 and TRBJ1-6; D remains ambiguous. Germline assignment: CDR1 SGHRS and CDR2 YFSETQ. This CDR3 has 16 residues. V dropped 0 bases and J dropped 7 bases, with 14 bases sitting between them. CDR3 loop: CASSLGSGLGNSPLHF. Written as DNA, the CDR3 is TGCGCCAGCAGCTTGGGTTCCGGGCTTGGAAATTCACCCCTCCACTTT.

The chain uses TRBV15 and TRBJ1-4; no clear D. Germline lookup yields CDR1 LNHNV and CDR2 YYDKDF (reference sequence). V lost 1 base and J lost 7, with 16 bases in between. The CDR3 runs 16 residues. The CDR3 spells CATSRASVHMGEKLFF. The CDR3, as DNA: TGTGCCACCAGCAGAGCTTCAGTTCACATGGGTGAAAAACTGTTTTTT.

The rearrangement links TRBV18 to TRBJ2-6; 9 bases map to TRBD1. Germline V gene data show CDR1 as KGHSH and CDR2 as LQKENI. V was pared by 5 bases and J by 0 bases, with 5 bases of the junction left unmatched. This CDR3 region has 17 residues. CDR3 residues: CASSAGQGTSGANVLTF. Here the CDR3 DNA reads TGTGCCAGCTCAGCTGGACAGGGGACCTCTGGGGCCAACGTCCTGACTTTC.

The CDR3 region has the DNA TGTGCCAGCAGCTTAGGACAGGGGAGGGATACGCAGTATTTT. As protein: CASSLGQGRDTQYF. The chain combines TRBV7-8 with TRBJ2-3; 8 positions match TRBD1. The CDR3 covers 14 residues. CDR1 SGHVS and CDR2 FQNEAQ come from the germline V gene. The J segment lost 6 bases and the V segment lost 1 base, leaving 3 bases of the junction unmatched.

This chain uses TRBV9 with TRBJ1-3, with a possible D match to TRBD1 (5 bases). V lost 1 base to trimming and J lost 3 bases, with 5 bases between them. The germline gives CDR1 SGDLS, CDR2 YYNGEE. This CDR3 has 13 amino acids. The CDR3 is CASSVQGGNTIYF. The CDR3 region has the DNA TGTGCCAGCAGCGTACAGGGTGGAAACACCATATATTTT. Drawing the rest from reference TRBV9 and TRBJ1-3, the complete variable domain is DSGVTQTPKHLITATGQRVTLRCSPRSGDLSVYWYQQSLDQGLQFLIQYYNGEERAKGNILERFSAQQFPDLHSELNLSSLELGDSALYFCASSVQGGNTIYFGEGSWLTVV.

The J gene is TRBJ2-5, the V gene TRBV7-9; 14 nucleotides agree with TRBD2. CDR1 SEHNR and CDR2 FQNEAQ come from the germline V gene (reference sequence). This CDR3 is 17 amino acids long. The trim removed 4 bases at V and 5 bases at J, leaving 9 bases unmatched. DNA of the CDR3: TGTGCCAGCAGCTCCGGGACTAGCGGGAGTGTCTGGGAGACCCAGTACTTC. Its protein is CASSSGTSGSVWETQYF.

The chain has TRBV29-1 and TRBJ2-3; 7 bases fit TRBD2. Germline CDR1 SQVTM, CDR2 ANQGSEA. V lost 7 bases, J lost 2 bases, and 12 bases stayed unmatched. The CDR3 contains 15 residues. CDR3 protein: CSARAGTTTTDTQYF. In nucleotides, the CDR3 is TGCAGCGCTCGCGCCGGGACTACGACCACAGATACGCAGTATTTT.

This chain links TRBV27 with TRBJ2-3; D not certain. The CDR3 runs to 12 residues. With 5 bases removed from V and 6 bases from J, the gap between germline ends came to 9 bases. Per the germline V gene, CDR1 is MNHEY and CDR2 is SMNVEV (reference sequence). The CDR3 DNA is TGTGCCAGCAGTAGCCTTGGGGATACGCAGTATTTT. Encoded protein: CASSSLGDTQYF.